The rows below give T cell receptor beta chains drawn from one sample of a study of OX40 agonist ivuxolimab in advanced cancers. TCRdb keeps only in-frame clones here, not all; method: immunoSEQ multiplex PCR. The table records tens of thousands of clones, 94% of them present only once. The input for sequencing was CD4+ or CD8+ T cells sorted from blood, taken in a trial of the OX40 agonist ivuxolimab. These TCRs come from an adult with an advanced solid tumor such as melanoma, head and neck, liver or kidney cancer. The CDR3 runs from the conserved cysteine through the conserved F or W. D genes are given only for firm matches. Only some rows state a clone size, as once, few, many or a class for expanded clones.

V gene: TRBV4-1; J gene: TRBJ2-1; D gene: TRBD2; clone size: few; CDR3 protein: CASSLTGGPNEQFF; CDR3 DNA: TGCGCCAGCAGCCTGACGGGAGGGCCGAATGAGCAGTTCTTC
V gene: TRBV28; J gene: TRBJ2-3; D gene: TRBD2; clone size: -; CDR3 protein: CASTSGLVIPDTQYF; CDR3 DNA: TGTGCCAGCACCTCGGGACTAGTTATTCCGGATACGCAGTATTTT
V gene: TRBV6-6; J gene: TRBJ2-3; D gene: TRBD2; clone size: -; CDR3 protein: CASRGLAGEPRDTQYF; CDR3 DNA: TGTGCCAGCCGGGGACTAGCGGGAGAACCTCGAGATACGCAGTATTTT
V gene: TRBV6-5; J gene: TRBJ1-1; D gene: -; clone size: -; CDR3 protein: CASSYSGGGTEAFF; CDR3 DNA: TGTGCCAGCAGTTACTCCGGGGGCGGAACTGAAGCTTTCTTT
V gene: TRBV7-9; J gene: TRBJ2-2; D gene: -; clone size: -; CDR3 protein: CASSFRAGELFF; CDR3 DNA: TGTGCCAGCAGCTTTAGGGCCGGGGAGCTGTTTTTT
V gene: TRBV28; J gene: TRBJ1-3; D gene: -; clone size: -; CDR3 protein: CASSLSGAGNTIYF; CDR3 DNA: TGTGCCAGCAGTTTATCGGGGGCGGGAAACACCATATATTTT
V gene: TRBV11-3; J gene: TRBJ1-4; D gene: TRBD1; clone size: once; CDR3 protein: CASSPVRGLNEKLFF; CDR3 DNA: TGTGCCAGCAGCCCTGTGAGGGGGCTTAATGAAAAACTGTTTTTT
V gene: TRBV11-2; J gene: TRBJ2-7; D gene: -; clone size: -; CDR3 protein: CASSLSRGAYEQYF; CDR3 DNA: TGTGCCAGCAGCTTAAGCAGGGGTGCCTACGAGCAGTACTTC
V gene: TRBV7-6; J gene: TRBJ1-6; D gene: -; clone size: -; CDR3 protein: CASSLAPREGPLHF; CDR3 DNA: TGTGCCAGCAGCTTAGCCCCCCGGGAGGGACCCCTCCACTTT
V gene: TRBV9; J gene: TRBJ2-1; D gene: TRBD2; clone size: -; CDR3 protein: CASSVEPGGQRDYNEQFF; CDR3 DNA: TGTGCCAGCAGCGTAGAACCGGGTGGGCAGCGGGACTACAATGAGCAGTTCTTC
V gene: TRBV7-9; J gene: TRBJ2-7; D gene: -; clone size: -; CDR3 protein: CASSLLEGAVDSIYEQYF; CDR3 DNA: TGTGCCAGCAGCTTATTGGAAGGGGCCGTAGACAGTATCTACGAGCAGTACTTC
V gene: TRBV5-1; J gene: TRBJ2-4; D gene: -; clone size: -; CDR3 protein: CASSFNDKNIQYF; CDR3 DNA: TGCGCCAGCAGCTTTAATGACAAAAACATTCAGTACTTC
V gene: TRBV7-9; J gene: TRBJ1-4; D gene: TRBD1; clone size: -; CDR3 protein: CASSLDNRGRGEKLFF; CDR3 DNA: TGTGCCAGCAGCTTAGATAACAGGGGGCGCGGTGAAAAACTGTTTTTT
V gene: TRBV7-8; J gene: TRBJ2-7; D gene: TRBD1; clone size: -; CDR3 protein: CASSNWTGSSYEQYF; CDR3 DNA: TGTGCCAGCAGCAATTGGACAGGGAGCTCCTACGAGCAGTACTTC
V gene: TRBV2; J gene: TRBJ1-5; D gene: -; clone size: -; CDR3 protein: CASSADSYSNQPQHF; CDR3 DNA: TGTGCCAGCAGTGCGGACAGTTATAGCAATCAGCCCCAGCATTTT
V gene: TRBV28; J gene: TRBJ2-7; D gene: TRBD1; clone size: -; CDR3 protein: CASSTWDRFYEQYF; CDR3 DNA: TGTGCCAGCAGTACCTGGGACAGGTTCTACGAGCAGTACTTC
V gene: TRBV7-2; J gene: TRBJ2-5; D gene: TRBD2; clone size: -; CDR3 protein: CASSSGLAGETQYF; CDR3 DNA: TGTGCCAGCAGCTCAGGACTAGCTGGGGAGACCCAGTACTTC
V gene: TRBV5-1; J gene: TRBJ1-1; D gene: TRBD1; clone size: -; CDR3 protein: CASSSGTGEAFF; CDR3 DNA: TGCGCCAGCAGCTCCGGGACAGGGGAAGCTTTCTTT
V gene: TRBV10-3; J gene: TRBJ1-5; D gene: -; clone size: -; CDR3 protein: CAISESRGEGQPQHF; CDR3 DNA: TGTGCCATCAGTGAGTCCAGAGGGGAAGGGCAGCCCCAGCATTTT
V gene: TRBV27; J gene: TRBJ1-2; D gene: TRBD1; clone size: -; CDR3 protein: CASSLGTDYGYTF; CDR3 DNA: TGTGCCAGCAGTTTGGGGACAGATTATGGCTACACCTTC
V gene: TRBV28; J gene: TRBJ2-7; D gene: -; clone size: -; CDR3 protein: CASSPRIYEQYF; CDR3 DNA: TGTGCCAGCAGCCCTAGAATCTACGAGCAGTACTTC
V gene: TRBV9; J gene: TRBJ2-5; D gene: -; clone size: -; CDR3 protein: CASSVGTGAGETQYF; CDR3 DNA: TGTGCCAGCAGCGTAGGAACGGGGGCAGGAGAGACCCAGTACTTC
V gene: TRBV13; J gene: TRBJ2-5; D gene: -; clone size: -; CDR3 protein: CASSLSRQTQETQYF; CDR3 DNA: TGTGCCAGCAGCTTATCGCGCCAGACCCAAGAGACCCAGTACTTC
V gene: TRBV1; J gene: TRBJ2-3; D gene: -; clone size: -; CDR3 protein: CTSSQEYGHTDTQYF; CDR3 DNA: TGCACCAGCAGCCAAGAGTACGGGCACACAGATACGCAGTATTTT
V gene: TRBV28; J gene: TRBJ2-3; D gene: -; clone size: -; CDR3 protein: CASSLDGTEDTQYF; CDR3 DNA: TGTGCCAGCAGTTTAGATGGTACGGAAGATACGCAGTATTTT
V gene: TRBV11-3; J gene: TRBJ2-1; D gene: TRBD2; clone size: -; CDR3 protein: CASRPLAGSPNEQFF; CDR3 DNA: TGTGCCAGCAGACCACTAGCGGGATCTCCCAATGAGCAGTTCTTC
V gene: TRBV5-4; J gene: TRBJ2-3; D gene: TRBD2; clone size: -; CDR3 protein: CASSPGLAGDPDTQYF; CDR3 DNA: TGTGCCAGCAGCCCAGGACTAGCGGGAGACCCAGATACGCAGTATTTT